Shown below are 10 T cell receptor beta chains from a single sample sequenced in a study of CD8 T cells in Susac syndrome. With random hexamers, reverse transcription was performed on roughly 0.45 to 1 ug of RNA. TCRdb re-called the immunoSEQ multiplex PCR reads with MiXCR, one entry per CDR3 protein. The profile shows about 75,000 distinct CDR3 sequences, 94% of them singletons. Sequences were obtained from CD8+ T cells from PBMCs. These receptors were collected from a human donor with Susac syndrome.

V usage is TRBV11-2 and J usage is TRBJ1-2; 7 nucleotides match TRBD1. V shed 2 bases and J 0 bases; nucleotides not matched to a gene: 9. The CDR3 extends over 17 amino acids. Per germline, CDR1 SGHAT and CDR2 FQNNGV. The DNA of the CDR3 is TGTGCCAGCAGCTTAACCCCCTGGACAGGAGCTAACTATGGCTACACCTTC. Translated, it gives CASSLTPWTGANYGYTF.

V is TRBV20-1 and J is TRBJ2-4; D might be TRBD1 (6 bases). Deletions cut 6 bases from V and 1 base from J, with 19 bases between. Germline CDR1 and CDR2: DFQATT and SNEGSKA (reference sequence). The CDR3 consists of 16 residues. CDR3 nucleotide sequence: TGCAGTGCGAGCCGTGATTGGGGGCGGGCCAAAAACATTCAGTACTTC. This encodes CSASRDWGRAKNIQYF.

The chain couples TRBV7-9 to TRBJ2-1; the D gene is possibly TRBD2 (7 bases). The CDR3 totals 17 residues. Looked up from germline, CDR1 is SEHNR and CDR2 is FQNEAQ (reference sequence). V was trimmed by 0 bases and J by 2 bases, leaving 14 bases between them. The CDR3 nucleotides are TGTGCCAGCAGCTTAGCCTCCGGCGGGGGCCCCTACAATGAGCAGTTCTTC. Translation gives CASSLASGGGPYNEQFF.

The gene calls are TRBV4-3 and TRBJ1-1; D perhaps matches TRBD1 (5 bases). The CDR3 totals 15 residues. V dropped 1 base and J dropped 1 base, with 10 bases sitting between them. The germline V gene has CDR1 LGHNA and CDR2 YSLEER. The CDR3 DNA reads TGCGCCAGCAGCCAAGCGGGGCAGGGGAACACTGAAGCTTTCTTT. This sequence encodes CASSQAGQGNTEAFF.

This chain connects TRBV10-3 to TRBJ2-7; weak D call: TRBD2 (5 bases). Germline values: CDR1 ENHRY, CDR2 SYGVKD. CDR3 length: 13 residues. The ends were cut back, 6 bases at V and 5 bases at J, with 14 bases in the middle. The DNA of the CDR3 is TGTGCCATCAGAGCCGGGGATAAGGACGAGCAGTACTTC. Its translation is CAIRAGDKDEQYF.

V and J are TRBV29-1 and TRBJ1-2; 9 bases line up with TRBD1. This CDR3 spans 13 amino acids. J lost 8 bases, V lost 6 bases, and 10 bases had no gene match. The germline V gene has CDR1 SQVTM and CDR2 ANQGSEA. Here the CDR3 reads CSVPSGTGKGYTF. The CDR3 region has the DNA TGCAGCGTCCCATCCGGGACAGGGAAGGGCTACACCTTC.

The chain couples TRBV15 to TRBJ2-5; TRBD1 might be the D (6 bases). Trimming took 0 bases from V and 1 from J, leaving 6 bases between them. The CDR3 extends over 14 amino acids. From germline, CDR1 is LNHNV and CDR2 YYDKDF (reference sequence). CDR3 bases: TGTGCCACCAGCAGAGACAGGGGCCAAGAGACCCAGTACTTC. It specifies CATSRDRGQETQYF.

This rearrangement joins TRBV7-9 to TRBJ2-7; 13 bases are a match to TRBD2. Germline V gene data show CDR1 as SEHNR and CDR2 as FQNEAQ (reference sequence). With 4 bases clipped from V and 5 bases from J, the junction kept 8 bases outside the gene matches. The CDR3 runs 16 residues. CDR3 sequence (DNA): TGTGCCAGCAGCTCTATCACTAGCGGGGGGGCCCACGAGCAGTACTTC. Translated: CASSSITSGGAHEQYF.

The chain carries TRBV7-9 and TRBJ2-3, with D perhaps TRBD1 (6 bases). Germline loops: CDR1 SEHNR, CDR2 FQNEAQ (reference sequence). CDR3 length: 14 amino acids. V dropped 5 bases and J dropped 2 bases, with 11 bases sitting between them. CDR3 in DNA: TGTGCCAGCAGCGCCTGGACAGACACAGATACGCAGTATTTT. It specifies CASSAWTDTDTQYF.

The genes are TRBV9 and TRBJ2-7; 9 bases agree with TRBD1. This CDR3 comprises 14 residues. The germline V gene has CDR1 SGDLS and CDR2 YYNGEE. The V and J ends lost 4 bases and 6 bases, in that order; junction bases with no gene match: 8. Here the CDR3 reads CASSPGQGKGEQYF. In DNA, the CDR3 is TGTGCCAGCAGCCCGGGACAGGGAAAGGGCGAGCAGTACTTC.